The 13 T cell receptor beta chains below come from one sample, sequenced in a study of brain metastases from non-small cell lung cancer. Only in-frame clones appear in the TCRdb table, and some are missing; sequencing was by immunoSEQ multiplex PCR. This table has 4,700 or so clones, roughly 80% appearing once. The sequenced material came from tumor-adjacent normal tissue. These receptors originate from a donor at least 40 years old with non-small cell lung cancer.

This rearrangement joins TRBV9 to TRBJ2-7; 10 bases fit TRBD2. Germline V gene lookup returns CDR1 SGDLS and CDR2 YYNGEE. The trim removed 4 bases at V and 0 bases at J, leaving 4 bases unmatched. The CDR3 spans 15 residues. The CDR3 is CASSTSSGSSYEQYF. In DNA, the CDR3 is TGTGCCAGCAGCACATCTAGCGGGAGCTCCTACGAGCAGTACTTC.

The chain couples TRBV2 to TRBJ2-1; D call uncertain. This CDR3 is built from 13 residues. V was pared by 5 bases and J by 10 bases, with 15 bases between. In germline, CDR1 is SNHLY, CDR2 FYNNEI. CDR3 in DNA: TGTGCCAGCAGTCGCAAGTTACCGCCGGAGCAGTTCTTC. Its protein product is CASSRKLPPEQFF.

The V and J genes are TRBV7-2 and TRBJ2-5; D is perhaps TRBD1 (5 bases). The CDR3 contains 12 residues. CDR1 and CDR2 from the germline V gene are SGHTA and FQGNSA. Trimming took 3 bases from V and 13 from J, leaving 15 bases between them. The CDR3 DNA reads TGTGCCAGCAGCTTGACCGTTTCAGGGTGGTACTTC. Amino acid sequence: CASSLTVSGWYF.

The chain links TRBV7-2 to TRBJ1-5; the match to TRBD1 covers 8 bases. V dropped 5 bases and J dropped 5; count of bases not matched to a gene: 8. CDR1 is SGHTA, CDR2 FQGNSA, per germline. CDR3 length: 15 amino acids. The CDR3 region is CASSAQTGVDQPQHF. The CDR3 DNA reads TGTGCCAGCAGCGCCCAGACAGGGGTAGATCAGCCCCAGCATTTT.

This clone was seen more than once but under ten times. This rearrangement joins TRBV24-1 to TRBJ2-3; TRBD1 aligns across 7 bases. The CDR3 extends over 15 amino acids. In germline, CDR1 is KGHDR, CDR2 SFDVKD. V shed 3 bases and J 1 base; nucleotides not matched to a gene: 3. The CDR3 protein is CATSDTGTGTDTQYF. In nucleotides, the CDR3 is TGTGCCACCAGTGATACGGGGACAGGCACAGATACGCAGTATTTT.

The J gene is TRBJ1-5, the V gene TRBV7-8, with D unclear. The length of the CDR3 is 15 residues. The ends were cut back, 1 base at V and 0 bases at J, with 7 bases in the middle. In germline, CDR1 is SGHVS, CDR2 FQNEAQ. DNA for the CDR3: TGTGCCAGCAGCTTAGTACAGAATAGCAATCAGCCCCAGCATTTT. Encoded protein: CASSLVQNSNQPQHF.

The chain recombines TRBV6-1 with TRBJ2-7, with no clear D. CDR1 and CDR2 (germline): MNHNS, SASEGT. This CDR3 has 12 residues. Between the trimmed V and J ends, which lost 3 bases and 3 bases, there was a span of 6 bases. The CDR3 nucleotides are TGTGCCAGCAGTGAGACCCACTACGAGCAGTACTTC. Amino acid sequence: CASSETHYEQYF.

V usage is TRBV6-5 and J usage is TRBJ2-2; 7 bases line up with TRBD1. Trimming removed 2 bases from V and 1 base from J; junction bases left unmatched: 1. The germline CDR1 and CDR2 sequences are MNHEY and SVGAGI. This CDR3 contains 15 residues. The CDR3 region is CASSYGDRNTGELFF. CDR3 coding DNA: TGTGCCAGCAGTTACGGGGACAGGAACACCGGGGAGCTGTTTTTT.

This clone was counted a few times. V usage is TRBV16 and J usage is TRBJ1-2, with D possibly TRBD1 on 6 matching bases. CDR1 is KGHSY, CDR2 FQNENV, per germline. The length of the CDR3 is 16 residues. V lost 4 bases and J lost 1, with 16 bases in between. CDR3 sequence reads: CASSPNPEGGNYGYTF. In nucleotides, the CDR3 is TGTGCCAGCAGCCCGAATCCTGAGGGGGGTAACTATGGCTACACCTTC.

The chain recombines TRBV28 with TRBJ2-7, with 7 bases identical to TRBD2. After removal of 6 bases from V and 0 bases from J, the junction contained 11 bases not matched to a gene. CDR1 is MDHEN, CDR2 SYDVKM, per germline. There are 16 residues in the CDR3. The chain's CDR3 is CASSVLKRGSSYEQYF. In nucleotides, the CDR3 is TGTGCCAGCAGCGTCTTAAAGCGGGGCAGCTCCTACGAGCAGTACTTC.

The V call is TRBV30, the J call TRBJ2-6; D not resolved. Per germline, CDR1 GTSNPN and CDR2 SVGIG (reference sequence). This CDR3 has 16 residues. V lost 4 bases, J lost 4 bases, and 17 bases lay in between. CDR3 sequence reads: CAWINPEVRGANVLTF. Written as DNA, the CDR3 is TGTGCCTGGATCAATCCTGAGGTGCGAGGGGCCAACGTCCTGACTTTC. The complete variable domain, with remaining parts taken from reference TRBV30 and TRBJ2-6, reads SQTIHQWPATLVQPVGSPLSLECTVEGTSNPNLYWYRQAAGRGLQLLFYSVGIGQISSEVPQNLSASRPQDRQFILSSKKLLLSDSGFYLCAWINPEVRGANVLTFGAGSRLTVL.

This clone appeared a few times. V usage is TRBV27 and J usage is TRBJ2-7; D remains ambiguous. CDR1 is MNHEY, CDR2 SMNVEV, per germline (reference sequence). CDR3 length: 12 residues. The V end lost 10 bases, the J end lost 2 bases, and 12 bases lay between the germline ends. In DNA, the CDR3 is TGTGCCACCTGGTCTGGTGCCTACGAGCAGTACTTC. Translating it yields CATWSGAYEQYF.

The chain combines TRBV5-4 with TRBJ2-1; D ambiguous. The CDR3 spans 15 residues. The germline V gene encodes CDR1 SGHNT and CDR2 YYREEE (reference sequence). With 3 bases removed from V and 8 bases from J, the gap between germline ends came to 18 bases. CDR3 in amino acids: CASSSSDLLTDEQFF. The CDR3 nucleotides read TGTGCCAGCAGCTCCAGCGATCTTCTTACGGATGAGCAGTTCTTC.